The entry that follows covers one T cell receptor beta chain sequence. Germline trimming cut 5 bases from V and 0 bases from J; bases unmatched to any gene: 6. This CDR3 region has 16 residues. Germline V gene data show CDR1 as LNHDA and CDR2 as SQIVND (reference sequence). The repertoire was sequenced with immunoSEQ multiplex PCR; TCRdb's copy has only in-frame clones and lacks some. Of some 110,000 clones in the sample, 87% were seen once. These data are taken from a study of blood T cell repertoires in COVID-19. On the study more broadly: Specimens from acute and convalescent COVID-19 originated in the United States, Italy and Spain. Sources were T cells, B-cell-depleted T cells, or PBMCs; the material itself was cDNA or gDNA.

The source of this sequence is a human donor in a cohort sampled during active COVID-19. The genes are TRBV19 and TRBJ1-5, with 8 bases that match TRBD1. Sample: peripheral blood. CDR3 residues: CASSPRTGNSNQPQHF. The CDR3 DNA follows: TGTGCCAGTAGTCCCCGGACAGGGAATAGCAATCAGCCCCAGCATTTT.